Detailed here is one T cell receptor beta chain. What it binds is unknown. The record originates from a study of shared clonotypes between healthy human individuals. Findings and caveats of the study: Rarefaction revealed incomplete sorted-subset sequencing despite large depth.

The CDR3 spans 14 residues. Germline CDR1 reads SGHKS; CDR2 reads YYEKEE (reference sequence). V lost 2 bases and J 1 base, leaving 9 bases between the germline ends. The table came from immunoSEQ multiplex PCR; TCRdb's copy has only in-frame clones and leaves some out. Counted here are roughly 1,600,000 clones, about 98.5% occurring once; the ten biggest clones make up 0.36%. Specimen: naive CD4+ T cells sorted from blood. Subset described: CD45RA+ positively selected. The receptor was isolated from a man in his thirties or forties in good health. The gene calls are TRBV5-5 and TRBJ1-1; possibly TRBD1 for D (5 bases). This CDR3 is CASSFGTANTEAFF. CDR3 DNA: TGTGCCAGCAGCTTCGGGACGGCGAACACTGAAGCTTTCTTT.